The present TCR beta chain was sequenced within a study of molecular identifiers for immune sequencing clone quantification. TCRdb itself ran the PCR reads through MiXCR, one entry per CDR3 protein. This sample yields approximately 630,000 distinct CDR3 sequences, of which roughly 23% are seen a single time; around 0.78% belongs to the top ten. Germline V gene data show CDR1 as SGHAT and CDR2 as FQNNGV. Trimming cost V 6 bases and J 0 bases, with 12 bases left between them. The CDR3 consists of 14 residues. The clonotype comes from a human donor in good health. Some libraries in this study had Jurkat cell RNA spiked in. The chain carries TRBV11-2 and TRBJ2-7; D perhaps matches TRBD1 (5 bases). Specimen: naive CD8+ T cells from blood, with Jurkat cell RNA spiked in. Subset described: FACS-sorted CD8+CD4-CCR7+CD45RA+ naive T cells. In DNA form, the CDR3 reads TGTGCCAGCAGGGACATACAGAGCTCCTACGAGCAGTACTTC. Protein sequence: CASRDIQSSYEQYF.